Reported below is one T cell receptor beta chain. This record belongs to a study of preoperative IRX-2 immunotherapy in early breast cancer. The CDR3 runs 15 residues. Trimming took 4 bases from V and 7 from J, leaving 21 bases between them. CDR1 is SGHNT, CDR2 YYREEE, per germline (reference sequence). The treatment was: preoperative locoregional IRX-2 cytokine immunotherapy. Samples came from a phase Ib trial of preoperative locoregional IRX-2 cytokine immunotherapy. Method: immunoSEQ multiplex PCR; TCRdb's copy keeps in-frame clones and lacks some. Of around 34,000 clones listed, roughly 96% are singletons.

The material was obtained from a patient treated with IRX-2 immunotherapy. The origin of this receptor is a human donor with breast cancer. J is TRBJ2-7 and V is TRBV5-4; D is tentatively TRBD1 or TRBD2 (6 bases each). The CDR3 region has the DNA TGTGCCAGCAGCCAATCGGGTCTGGGGGCGGGGGAGCAGTACTTC. Amino acids: CASSQSGLGAGEQYF.